A single sample is the source of the 9 T cell receptor beta chains below, sequenced in a study of T cell responses to AZD1222 COVID-19 vaccine. Profiling relied on immunoSEQ multiplex PCR, and the TCRdb table lists in-frame clones only, not all of them. The repertoire has under 45,000 clones, over 70% of them found once; the top ten carry roughly 18%. Sequenced material: peripheral blood, taken 28 days after the second AZD1222 dose. The receptor set was obtained from an adult who received the AZD1222 COVID-19 vaccine.

This chain connects TRBV11-1 to TRBJ2-2, with 8 positions matching TRBD1. The CDR3 contains 15 residues. CDR1 and CDR2 from the germline V gene are SGHAT and FQDESV (reference sequence). V shed 5 bases and J 3 bases; nucleotides not matched to a gene: 5. CDR3 residues: CASSQTGEDTGELFF. The DNA of the CDR3 is TGTGCCAGCAGCCAGACAGGGGAGGACACCGGGGAGCTGTTTTTT. Full variable domain (missing parts from reference TRBV11-1 and TRBJ2-2): EAEVAQSPRYKITEKSQAVAFWCDPISGHATLYWYRQILGQGPELLVQFQDESVVDDSQLPKDRFSAERLKGVDSTLKIQPAELGDSAMYLCASSQTGEDTGELFFGEGSRLTVL.

V gene TRBV6-2 or TRBV6-3 combines with J gene TRBJ2-7; 8 bases map to TRBD2. CDR3 length: 16 amino acids. Germline-derived CDR1 and CDR2 are MNHEY and SVGEGT. V gave up 5 bases and J gave up 0 bases; unmatched junction bases: 9. In nucleotides, the CDR3 is TGTGCCAGCAGTACCTACATAGCGGGGAACTCCTACGAGCAGTACTTC. Translating gives CASSTYIAGNSYEQYF.

The CDR3 nucleotides are TGTGCCAGCAGGCACCCGGGACAGGGGGCTGGAGATCAGCCCCAGCATTTT. Translating gives CASRHPGQGAGDQPQHF. This rearrangement joins TRBV2 to TRBJ1-5, with 12 nucleotides matching TRBD1. Germline CDR1 is SNHLY and CDR2 is FYNNEI. There are 17 residues in the CDR3. V was pared by 6 bases and J by 5 bases, with 11 bases of the junction left unmatched.

The chain employs TRBV28 and TRBJ1-1, with D possibly matching TRBD1 (6 bases). This CDR3 spans 14 amino acids. Germline-derived CDR1 and CDR2 are MDHEN and SYDVKM. The V gene lost 4 bases and the J gene lost 4 bases, with 13 bases spanning the gap. The CDR3 spells CASSYDQGPTEAFF. The DNA for the CDR3 is TGTGCCAGCAGTTATGATCAGGGGCCCACTGAAGCTTTCTTT. The variable domain in full, completed from reference TRBV28 and TRBJ1-1, reads DVKVTQSSRYLVKRTGEKVFLECVQDMDHENMFWYRQDPGLGLRLIYFSYDVKMKEKGDIPEGYSVSREKKERFSLILESASTNQTSMYLCASSYDQGPTEAFFGQGTRLTVV.

The chain is built from TRBV5-4 and TRBJ1-1; TRBD1 is a possible D gene (5 bases). The CDR3 covers 17 residues. Between the trimmed V and J ends, which lost 4 bases and 3 bases, there was a span of 22 bases. In germline, CDR1 is SGHNT, CDR2 YYREEE (reference sequence). The CDR3 nucleotides are TGTGCCAGCAGCCCCCGCCTCAAGGGGAAAAGGGACACTGAAGCTTTCTTT. It encodes CASSPRLKGKRDTEAFF.

This clone was seen once. The chain is built from TRBV19 and TRBJ1-2, with a weak D call TRBD1 (5 bases). Trimming took 4 bases from V and 2 from J, leaving 14 bases between them. The CDR3 is 15 residues long. Germline V gives CDR1 LNHDA, CDR2 SQIVND (reference sequence). This chain's CDR3 is CASSSKGQGNYGYTF. The CDR3 DNA reads TGTGCCAGTAGTAGTAAGGGCCAGGGCAACTATGGCTACACCTTC.

This sequence joins TRBV11-3 and TRBJ1-1; TRBD1 might be the D (6 bases). Germline loops: CDR1 SGHNT, CDR2 YENEEA. The V end was cut by 5 bases, the J end by 6 bases, with 13 bases between. The CDR3 runs 13 residues. The CDR3 DNA sequence: TGTGCCAGCAGCCTTCAAGCAGGGGCTGAAGCTTTCTTT. Protein product: CASSLQAGAEAFF. Using reference TRBV11-3 and TRBJ1-1 for the parts outside the CDR3, the full variable domain is EAGVVQSPRYKIIEKKQPVAFWCNPISGHNTLYWYLQNLGQGPELLIRYENEEAVDDSQLPKDRFSAERLKGVDSTLKIQPAELGDSAVYLCASSLQAGAEAFFGQGTRLTVV.

The chain joins TRBV5-1 to TRBJ2-5; D might be TRBD2 (6 bases). Germline loops: CDR1 SGHRS, CDR2 YFSETQ. V was cut by 4 bases and J by 5 bases, with 15 bases left in between. CDR3 length: 14 residues. This chain's CDR3 is CASSGAGRFETQYF. The CDR3 nucleotides read TGCGCCAGCAGCGGGGCTGGGAGGTTCGAGACCCAGTACTTC.

The rearrangement uses TRBV19 and TRBJ1-5; tentatively, D is TRBD1 (6 bases). Trimming removed 1 base from V and 5 bases from J, with 12 bases in between. This CDR3 contains 15 residues. Germline-derived CDR1 and CDR2 are LNHDA and SQIVND (reference sequence). Here the CDR3 reads CASSIGPGVDQPQHF. DNA of the CDR3: TGTGCCAGTAGTATAGGGCCAGGGGTGGATCAGCCCCAGCATTTT. Full variable domain (outside the CDR3, taken from reference TRBV19 and TRBJ1-5): DGGITQSPKYLFRKEGQNVTLSCEQNLNHDAMYWYRQDPGQGLRLIYYSQIVNDFQKGDIAEGYSVSREKKESFPLTVTSAQKNPTAFYLCASSIGPGVDQPQHFGDGTRLSIL.